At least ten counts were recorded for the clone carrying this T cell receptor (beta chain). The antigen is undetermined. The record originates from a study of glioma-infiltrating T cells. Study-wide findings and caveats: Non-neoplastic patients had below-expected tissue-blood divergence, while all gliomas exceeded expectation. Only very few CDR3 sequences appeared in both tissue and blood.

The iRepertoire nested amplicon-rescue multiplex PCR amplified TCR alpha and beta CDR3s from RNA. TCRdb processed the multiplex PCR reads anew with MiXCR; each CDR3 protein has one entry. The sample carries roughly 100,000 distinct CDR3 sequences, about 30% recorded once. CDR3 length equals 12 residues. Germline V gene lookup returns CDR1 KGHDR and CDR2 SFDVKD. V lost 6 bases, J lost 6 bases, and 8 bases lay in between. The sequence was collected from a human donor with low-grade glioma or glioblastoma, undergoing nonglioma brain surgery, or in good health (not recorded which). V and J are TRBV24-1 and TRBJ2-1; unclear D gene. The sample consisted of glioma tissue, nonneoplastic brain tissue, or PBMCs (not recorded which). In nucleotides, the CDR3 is TGTGCCACCAGTACTCACAGCAATGAGCAGTTCTTC. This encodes CATSTHSNEQFF.